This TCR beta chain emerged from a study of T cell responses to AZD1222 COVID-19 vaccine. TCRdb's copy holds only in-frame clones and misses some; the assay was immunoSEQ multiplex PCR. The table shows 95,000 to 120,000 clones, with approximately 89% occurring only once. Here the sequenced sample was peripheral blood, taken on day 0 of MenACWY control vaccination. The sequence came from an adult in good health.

CDR3 in amino acids: CASQLGGSQPQHF. The CDR3 DNA is TGTGCCAGCCAACTCGGGGGAAGTCAGCCCCAGCATTTT. The rearrangement joins TRBV2 to TRBJ1-5, with D maybe TRBD1 (5 bases). The CDR3 totals 13 residues. Germline CDR1 reads SNHLY; CDR2 reads FYNNEI. Trimming removed 8 bases at V and 6 bases at J, with 14 bases between.